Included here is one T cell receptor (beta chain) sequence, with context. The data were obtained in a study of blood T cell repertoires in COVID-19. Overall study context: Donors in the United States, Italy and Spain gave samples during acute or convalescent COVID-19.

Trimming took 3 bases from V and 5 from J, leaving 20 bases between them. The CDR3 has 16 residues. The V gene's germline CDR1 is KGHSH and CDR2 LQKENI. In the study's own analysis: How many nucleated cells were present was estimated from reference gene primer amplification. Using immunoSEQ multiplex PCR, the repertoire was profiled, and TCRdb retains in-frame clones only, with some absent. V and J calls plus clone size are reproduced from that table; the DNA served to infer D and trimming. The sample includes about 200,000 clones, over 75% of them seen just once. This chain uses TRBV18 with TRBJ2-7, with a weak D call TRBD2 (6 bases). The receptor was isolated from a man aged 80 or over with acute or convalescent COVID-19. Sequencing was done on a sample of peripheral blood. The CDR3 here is CASSPLAGTAADEQYF. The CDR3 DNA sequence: TGTGCCAGCTCACCCCTAGCTGGGACTGCAGCAGACGAGCAGTACTTC.